This is a list of T cell receptor beta chains from one sample in a study of T cell clonotyping in hematopoietic cell transplantation. Assay used: immunoSEQ multiplex PCR; TCRdb lists only in-frame clones, some missing. The table shows roughly 29,000 clones, with approximately 77% occurring only once. The input for sequencing was peripheral blood mononuclear cells, taken before stem cell transplant. The receptors come from a man aged 50 to 60 with myelodysplastic syndrome. Some clones in this sample may be carry-over from other donors' samples. The CDR3 runs from the conserved cysteine through the conserved F or W. The D gene is left open where the match is weak. Clone size appears in some rows only: once, few, many, or a class for an expanded clone.

V gene: TRBV30; clone size: NA; J gene: TRBJ1-5; D gene: NA; CDR3 protein: CAWSARTGTRQPQHF; CDR3 DNA: TGTGCCTGGAGTGCGCGTACAGGGACGCGTCAGCCCCAGCATTTT
V gene: TRBV2; clone size: NA; J gene: TRBJ1-2; D gene: TRBD1; CDR3 protein: CASSGDRSGYGYTF; CDR3 DNA: TGTGCCAGCAGCGGGGACAGGTCTGGGTATGGCTACACCTTC
V gene: TRBV30; clone size: NA; J gene: TRBJ2-7; D gene: TRBD2; CDR3 protein: CAWSTGASGRAGDF; CDR3 DNA: TGTGCCTGGAGTACAGGCGCTAGCGGGAGGGCCGGCGACTTC
V gene: TRBV30; clone size: NA; J gene: TRBJ1-6; D gene: NA; CDR3 protein: CAWVGNVGSPLHF; CDR3 DNA: TGTGCCTGGGTGGGGAATGTCGGATCACCCCTCCACTTT
V gene: TRBV7-9; clone size: NA; J gene: TRBJ1-2; D gene: NA; CDR3 protein: CASSLGGRAGYTF; CDR3 DNA: TGTGCCAGCAGCTTAGGAGGTCGGGCTGGCTACACCTTC
V gene: TRBV29-1; clone size: NA; J gene: TRBJ2-7; D gene: NA; CDR3 protein: CSVEEGVYEQYF; CDR3 DNA: TGCAGCGTTGAGGAGGGGGTCTACGAGCAGTACTTC
V gene: TRBV9; clone size: NA; J gene: TRBJ1-1; D gene: NA; CDR3 protein: CASSVEGRMNTEAFF; CDR3 DNA: TGTGCCAGCAGCGTAGAAGGGCGGATGAACACTGAAGCTTTCTTT
V gene: TRBV28; clone size: few; J gene: TRBJ1-3; D gene: NA; CDR3 protein: CASSLGIGNTIYF; CDR3 DNA: TGTGCCAGCAGTCTGGGGATTGGAAACACCATATATTTT
V gene: TRBV28; clone size: NA; J gene: TRBJ1-2; D gene: NA; CDR3 protein: CASSLWGGNYGYTF; CDR3 DNA: TGTGCCAGCAGTTTATGGGGAGGCAACTATGGCTACACCTTC
V gene: TRBV9; clone size: NA; J gene: TRBJ1-2; D gene: NA; CDR3 protein: CASSVGHGYTF; CDR3 DNA: TGTGCCAGCAGCGTAGGGCATGGCTACACCTTC
V gene: TRBV6-5; clone size: NA; J gene: TRBJ2-5; D gene: NA; CDR3 protein: CASGRGRETQYF; CDR3 DNA: TGTGCCAGCGGCAGGGGAAGAGAGACCCAGTACTTC
V gene: TRBV30; clone size: NA; J gene: TRBJ2-5; D gene: TRBD2; CDR3 protein: CAWGLLAGGQETQYF; CDR3 DNA: TGTGCCTGGGGACTGCTAGCGGGAGGCCAAGAGACCCAGTACTTC
V gene: TRBV7-2; clone size: few; J gene: TRBJ2-7; D gene: TRBD1; CDR3 protein: CASSSWGTGQGTYEQYF; CDR3 DNA: TGTGCCAGCAGCTCCTGGGGTACAGGACAGGGGACCTACGAGCAGTACTTC
V gene: TRBV7-2; clone size: NA; J gene: TRBJ2-5; D gene: NA; CDR3 protein: CASSFRTRGRETQYF; CDR3 DNA: TGTGCCAGCAGCTTTCGGACTCGTGGGAGAGAGACCCAGTACTTC
V gene: TRBV5-1; clone size: NA; J gene: TRBJ2-5; D gene: TRBD1; CDR3 protein: CASMSTGKETQYF; CDR3 DNA: TGCGCCAGCATGTCGACAGGGAAAGAGACCCAGTACTTC
V gene: TRBV4-2; clone size: NA; J gene: TRBJ1-6; D gene: NA; CDR3 protein: CASSQDPGDSPLHF; CDR3 DNA: TGTGCCAGCAGCCAAGATCCAGGGGATTCACCCCTCCACTTT
V gene: TRBV2; clone size: NA; J gene: TRBJ2-1; D gene: TRBD1; CDR3 protein: CASSVPQGFAYNEQFF; CDR3 DNA: TGTGCCAGCAGTGTTCCACAGGGGTTCGCCTACAATGAGCAGTTCTTC
V gene: TRBV7-2; clone size: NA; J gene: TRBJ1-2; D gene: NA; CDR3 protein: CASSLESAAKGYTF; CDR3 DNA: TGTGCCAGCAGCTTAGAGAGCGCGGCTAAGGGCTACACCTTC
V gene: TRBV9; clone size: NA; J gene: TRBJ2-7; D gene: TRBD2; CDR3 protein: CASSLGTSGYEQYF; CDR3 DNA: TGTGCCAGCAGCCTCGGGACTAGCGGCTACGAGCAGTACTTC
V gene: TRBV5-6; clone size: NA; J gene: TRBJ1-1; D gene: NA; CDR3 protein: CASSSVGVVMNTEAFF; CDR3 DNA: TGTGCCAGCAGCTCAGTGGGTGTAGTAATGAACACTGAAGCTTTCTTT
V gene: TRBV29-1; clone size: NA; J gene: TRBJ2-1; D gene: NA; CDR3 protein: CSGGLDSNEQFF; CDR3 DNA: TGCAGCGGGGGGCTAGATTCAAATGAGCAGTTCTTC
V gene: TRBV4-1; clone size: NA; J gene: TRBJ2-7; D gene: TRBD2; CDR3 protein: CASSQEGGGGEQYF; CDR3 DNA: TGCGCCAGCAGCCAAGAGGGAGGCGGGGGCGAGCAGTACTTC
V gene: TRBV5-6; clone size: NA; J gene: TRBJ2-1; D gene: NA; CDR3 protein: CASSLWTETYNEQFF; CDR3 DNA: TGTGCCAGCAGCTTGTGGACAGAGACCTACAATGAGCAGTTCTTC
V gene: TRBV7-9; clone size: NA; J gene: TRBJ1-5; D gene: NA; CDR3 protein: CASSFSNQPQHF; CDR3 DNA: TGTGCCAGCAGTTTTAGCAATCAGCCCCAGCATTTT
V gene: TRBV19; clone size: NA; J gene: TRBJ2-5; D gene: NA; CDR3 protein: CASSPSVQETQYF; CDR3 DNA: TGTGCCAGTAGTCCGTCGGTTCAAGAGACCCAGTACTTC
V gene: TRBV20-1; clone size: once; J gene: TRBJ1-1; D gene: NA; CDR3 protein: CSASIGPEAFF; CDR3 DNA: TGCAGTGCATCCATCGGACCGGAAGCTTTCTTT
V gene: TRBV13; clone size: once; J gene: TRBJ2-7; D gene: TRBD1; CDR3 protein: CASSPDRGVYEQYF; CDR3 DNA: TGTGCCAGCAGCCCAGACAGGGGGGTCTACGAGCAGTACTTC
V gene: TRBV4-2; clone size: NA; J gene: TRBJ1-3; D gene: NA; CDR3 protein: CASSQVADTIYF; CDR3 DNA: TGTGCCAGCAGCCAAGTAGCTGACACCATATATTTT
V gene: TRBV30; clone size: NA; J gene: TRBJ1-1; D gene: NA; CDR3 protein: CAWSVGLDTEAFF; CDR3 DNA: TGTGCCTGGAGTGTAGGGTTGGACACTGAAGCTTTCTTT
V gene: TRBV9; clone size: NA; J gene: TRBJ1-4; D gene: TRBD1; CDR3 protein: CASSSPGTGDRWDEKLFF; CDR3 DNA: TGTGCCAGCAGCTCTCCCGGGACAGGGGATCGGTGGGATGAAAAACTGTTTTTT